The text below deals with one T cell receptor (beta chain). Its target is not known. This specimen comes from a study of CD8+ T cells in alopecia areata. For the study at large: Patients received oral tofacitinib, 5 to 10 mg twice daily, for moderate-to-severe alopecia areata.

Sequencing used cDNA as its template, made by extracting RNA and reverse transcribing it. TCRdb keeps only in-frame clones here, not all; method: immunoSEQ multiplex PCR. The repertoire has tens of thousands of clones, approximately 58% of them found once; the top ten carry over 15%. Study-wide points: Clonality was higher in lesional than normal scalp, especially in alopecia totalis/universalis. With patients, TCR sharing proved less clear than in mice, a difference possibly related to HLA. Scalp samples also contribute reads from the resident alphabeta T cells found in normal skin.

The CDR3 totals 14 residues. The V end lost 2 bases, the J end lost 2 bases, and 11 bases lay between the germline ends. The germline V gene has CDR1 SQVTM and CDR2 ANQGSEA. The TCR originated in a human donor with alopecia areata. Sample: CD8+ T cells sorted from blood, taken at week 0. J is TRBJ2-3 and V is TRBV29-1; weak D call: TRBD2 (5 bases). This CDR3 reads CSVEKRAPTDTQYF. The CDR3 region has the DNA TGCAGCGTTGAAAAGAGGGCACCCACAGATACGCAGTATTTT.